The clone carrying this T cell receptor (beta chain) is a singleton in its sample. PCR primers comprised 60 Vbeta and 13 Jbeta primers. Sequencing used immunoSEQ multiplex PCR; TCRdb keeps in-frame clones, though not all of them. The repertoire holds about 240,000 clones, with about 81% as singletons. This record belongs to a study of cytomegalovirus exposure and HLA in healthy donors. CDR1 and CDR2 from the germline V gene are SQVTM and ANQGSEA. Trimming cost V 4 bases and J 2 bases, with 2 bases left between them. The length of the CDR3 is 11 residues. Sequences were obtained from PBMCs. This receptor was identified in a woman aged 60-70 years in good health and CMV-seropositive. The J gene is TRBJ1-4, the V gene TRBV29-1; no clear D gene. In nucleotides, the CDR3 is TGCAGCGTTGCTACTAATGAAAAACTGTTTTTT. It translates to CSVATNEKLFF.